This T cell receptor (beta chain) was identified during a study of T cells in tumors and immune-related adverse events. Per germline, CDR1 SGDLS and CDR2 YYNGEE. The CDR3 covers 15 residues. V shed 0 bases, J shed 4 bases, and the junction held 3 bases outside the gene matches. Using immunoSEQ multiplex PCR, the repertoire was profiled, and TCRdb retains in-frame clones only, with some absent. The sample shows about 20,000 clones, just over 90% of them seen only once. The sample here was lymph node tissue, taken from a patient treated with anti-PD-1 therapy. The receptor was isolated from a female donor with metastatic renal cell carcinoma. The rearrangement joins TRBV9 to TRBJ2-1; 8 nucleotides align to TRBD2. The CDR3 region has the DNA TGTGCCAGCAGCGTAGCGAGCGGGGGATACAATGAGCAGTTCTTC. Amino acids: CASSVASGGYNEQFF.